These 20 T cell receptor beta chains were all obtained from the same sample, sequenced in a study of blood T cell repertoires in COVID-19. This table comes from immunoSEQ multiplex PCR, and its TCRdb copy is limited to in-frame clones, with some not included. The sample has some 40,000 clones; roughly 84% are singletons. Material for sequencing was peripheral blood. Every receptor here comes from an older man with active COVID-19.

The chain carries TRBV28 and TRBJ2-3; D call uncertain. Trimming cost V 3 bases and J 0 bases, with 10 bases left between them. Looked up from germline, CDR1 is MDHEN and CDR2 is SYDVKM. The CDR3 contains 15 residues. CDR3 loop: CASSFGPLSTDTQYF. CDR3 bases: TGTGCCAGCAGTTTTGGCCCTCTCAGCACAGATACGCAGTATTTT.

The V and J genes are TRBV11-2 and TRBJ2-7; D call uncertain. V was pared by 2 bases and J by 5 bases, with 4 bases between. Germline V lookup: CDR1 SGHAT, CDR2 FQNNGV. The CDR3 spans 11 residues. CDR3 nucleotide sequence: TGTGCCAGCAGCTTATTAGACGAGCAGTACTTC. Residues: CASSLLDEQYF.

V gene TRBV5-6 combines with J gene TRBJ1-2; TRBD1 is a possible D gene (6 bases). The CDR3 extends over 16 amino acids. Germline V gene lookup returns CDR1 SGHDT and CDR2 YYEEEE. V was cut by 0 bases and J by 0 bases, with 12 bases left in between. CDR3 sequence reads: CASSLERHRANYGYTF. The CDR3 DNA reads TGTGCCAGCAGCTTGGAGCGGCACAGGGCTAACTATGGCTACACCTTC.

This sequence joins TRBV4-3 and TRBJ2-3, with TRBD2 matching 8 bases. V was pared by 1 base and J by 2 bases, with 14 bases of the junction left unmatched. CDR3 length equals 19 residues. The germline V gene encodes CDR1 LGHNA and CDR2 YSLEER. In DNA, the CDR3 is TGCGCCAGCAGCCAAGTGCGACTGGGGGCGGGGGGATCCACAGATACGCAGTATTTT. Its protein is CASSQVRLGAGGSTDTQYF.

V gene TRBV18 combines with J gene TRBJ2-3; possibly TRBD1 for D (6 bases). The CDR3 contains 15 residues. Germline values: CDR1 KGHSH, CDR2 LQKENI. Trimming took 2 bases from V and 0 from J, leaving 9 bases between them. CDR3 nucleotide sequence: TGTGCCAGCTCACCAGGGACACTAAGCACAGATACGCAGTATTTT. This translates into CASSPGTLSTDTQYF.

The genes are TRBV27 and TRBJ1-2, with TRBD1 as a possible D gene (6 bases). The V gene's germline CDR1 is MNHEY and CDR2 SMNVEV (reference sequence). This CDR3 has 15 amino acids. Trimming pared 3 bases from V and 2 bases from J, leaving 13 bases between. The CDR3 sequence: CASSFDRTQNYGYTF. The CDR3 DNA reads TGTGCCAGCAGTTTTGACAGGACCCAGAACTATGGCTACACCTTC.

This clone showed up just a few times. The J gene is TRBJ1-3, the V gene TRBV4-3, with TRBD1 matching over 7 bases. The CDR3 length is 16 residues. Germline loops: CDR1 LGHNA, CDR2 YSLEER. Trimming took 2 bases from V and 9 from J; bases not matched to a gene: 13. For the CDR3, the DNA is TGCGCCAGCAGCCAAACCGACAGGGTCGCCGTGGGCACCATATATTTT. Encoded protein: CASSQTDRVAVGTIYF.

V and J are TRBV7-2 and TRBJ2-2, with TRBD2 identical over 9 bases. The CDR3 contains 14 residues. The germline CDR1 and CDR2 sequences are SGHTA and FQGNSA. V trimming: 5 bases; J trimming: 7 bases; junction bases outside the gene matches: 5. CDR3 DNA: TGTGCCAGCAGCGCCGGGACTAGCTACGGGGAGCTGTTTTTT. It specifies CASSAGTSYGELFF.

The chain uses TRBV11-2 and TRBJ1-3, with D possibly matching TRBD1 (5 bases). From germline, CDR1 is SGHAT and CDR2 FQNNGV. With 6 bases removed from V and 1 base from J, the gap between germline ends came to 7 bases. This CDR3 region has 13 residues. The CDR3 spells CASSNRSGNTIYF. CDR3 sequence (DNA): TGTGCCAGCAGTAACAGGTCTGGAAACACCATATATTTT.

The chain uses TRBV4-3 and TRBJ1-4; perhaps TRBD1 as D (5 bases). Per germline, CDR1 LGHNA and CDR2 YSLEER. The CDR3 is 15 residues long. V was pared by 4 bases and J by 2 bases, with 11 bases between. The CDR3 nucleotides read TGCGCCAGCAGCCGGAGCAGGGCTACTAATGAAAAACTGTTTTTT. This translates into CASSRSRATNEKLFF.

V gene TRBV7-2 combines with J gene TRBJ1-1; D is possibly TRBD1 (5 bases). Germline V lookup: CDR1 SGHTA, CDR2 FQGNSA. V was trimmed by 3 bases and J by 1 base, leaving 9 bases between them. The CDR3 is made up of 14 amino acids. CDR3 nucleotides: TGTGCCAGCAGCTTCCGGACAAAGAACACTGAAGCTTTCTTT. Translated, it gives CASSFRTKNTEAFF.

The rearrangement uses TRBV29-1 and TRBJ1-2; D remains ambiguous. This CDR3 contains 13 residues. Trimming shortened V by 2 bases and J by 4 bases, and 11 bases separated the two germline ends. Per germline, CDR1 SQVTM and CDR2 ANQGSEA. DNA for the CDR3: TGCAGCGTTGAAAGGACGGGGAGCTATGGCTACACCTTC. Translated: CSVERTGSYGYTF.

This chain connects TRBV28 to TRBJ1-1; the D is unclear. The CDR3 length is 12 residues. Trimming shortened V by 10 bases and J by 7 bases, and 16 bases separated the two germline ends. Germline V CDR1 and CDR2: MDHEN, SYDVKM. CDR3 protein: CATHSSALEAFF. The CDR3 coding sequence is TGTGCCACACACAGTTCGGCCCTTGAAGCTTTCTTT.

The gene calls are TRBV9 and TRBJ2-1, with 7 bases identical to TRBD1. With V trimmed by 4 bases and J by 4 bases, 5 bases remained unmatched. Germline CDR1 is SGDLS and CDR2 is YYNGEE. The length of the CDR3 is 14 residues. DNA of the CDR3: TGTGCCAGCAGCCTCCGGGACAGTTACAATGAGCAGTTCTTC. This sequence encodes CASSLRDSYNEQFF. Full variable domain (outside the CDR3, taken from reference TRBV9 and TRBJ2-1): DSGVTQTPKHLITATGQRVTLRCSPRSGDLSVYWYQQSLDQGLQFLIQYYNGEERAKGNILERFSAQQFPDLHSELNLSSLELGDSALYFCASSLRDSYNEQFFGPGTRLTVL.

This CDR3 is CAWSLAVYNSPLHF. CDR3 bases: TGTGCCTGGAGTCTGGCAGTCTATAATTCACCCCTCCACTTT. The rearrangement joins TRBV30 to TRBJ1-6, with D hard to call. Germline V gene data show CDR1 as GTSNPN and CDR2 as SVGIG (reference sequence). Trimming pared 2 bases from V and 3 bases from J, leaving 8 bases between. The CDR3 runs 14 residues. Filled out from reference TRBV30 and TRBJ1-6, the complete variable domain reads SQTIHQWPATLVQPVGSPLSLECTVEGTSNPNLYWYRQAAGRGLQLLFYSVGIGQISSEVPQNLSASRPQDRQFILSSKKLLLSDSGFYLCAWSLAVYNSPLHFGNGTRLTVT.

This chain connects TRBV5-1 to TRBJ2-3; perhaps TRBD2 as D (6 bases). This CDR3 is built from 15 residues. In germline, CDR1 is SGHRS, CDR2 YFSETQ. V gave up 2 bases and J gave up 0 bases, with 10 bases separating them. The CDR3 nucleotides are TGCGCCAGCAGCTTTAGCGGCGCTAGCACAGATACGCAGTATTTT. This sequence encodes CASSFSGASTDTQYF.

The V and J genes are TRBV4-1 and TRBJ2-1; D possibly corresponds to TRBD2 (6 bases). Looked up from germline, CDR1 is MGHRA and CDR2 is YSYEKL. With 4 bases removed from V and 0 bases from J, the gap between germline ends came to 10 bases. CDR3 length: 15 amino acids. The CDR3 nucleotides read TGCGCCAGCAGCCCTAGCGTTAGCTCCTACAATGAGCAGTTCTTC. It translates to CASSPSVSSYNEQFF.

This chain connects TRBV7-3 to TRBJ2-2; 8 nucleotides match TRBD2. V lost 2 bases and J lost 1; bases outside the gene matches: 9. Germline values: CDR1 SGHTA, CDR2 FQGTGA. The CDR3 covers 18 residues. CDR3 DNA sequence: TGTGCCAGCAGCTTAGCCCACTTTAGCGGGGTGAACACCGGGGAGCTGTTTTTT. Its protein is CASSLAHFSGVNTGELFF.

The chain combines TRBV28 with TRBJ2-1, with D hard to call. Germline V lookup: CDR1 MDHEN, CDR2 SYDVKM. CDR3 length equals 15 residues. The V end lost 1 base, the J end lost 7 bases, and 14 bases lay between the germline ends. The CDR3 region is CASSLSSPAFNEQFF. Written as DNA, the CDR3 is TGTGCCAGCAGTTTATCCAGCCCAGCGTTTAATGAGCAGTTCTTC.

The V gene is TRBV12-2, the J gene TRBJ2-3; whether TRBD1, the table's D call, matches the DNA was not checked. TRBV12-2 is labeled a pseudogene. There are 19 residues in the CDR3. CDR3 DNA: TGTGCAAGTCGCCCAAGGGGCGGACCGACCGGAAAGGCCGTAGATACGCAGTATTTT. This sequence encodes CASRPRGGPTGKAVDTQYF.